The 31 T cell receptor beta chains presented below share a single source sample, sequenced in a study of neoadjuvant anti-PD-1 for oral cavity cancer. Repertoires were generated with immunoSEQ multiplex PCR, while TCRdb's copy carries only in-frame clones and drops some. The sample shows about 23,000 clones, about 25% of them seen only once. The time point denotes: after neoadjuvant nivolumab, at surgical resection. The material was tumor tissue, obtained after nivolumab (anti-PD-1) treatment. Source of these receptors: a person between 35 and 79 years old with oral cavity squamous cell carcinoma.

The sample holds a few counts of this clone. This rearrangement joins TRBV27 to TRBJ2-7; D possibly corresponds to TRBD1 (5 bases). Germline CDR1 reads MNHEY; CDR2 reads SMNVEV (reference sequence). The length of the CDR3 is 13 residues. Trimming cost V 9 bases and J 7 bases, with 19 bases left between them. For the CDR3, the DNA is TGTGCCAGTGACAGACACCCCTTCCGGGAGCAGTACTTC. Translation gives CASDRHPFREQYF.

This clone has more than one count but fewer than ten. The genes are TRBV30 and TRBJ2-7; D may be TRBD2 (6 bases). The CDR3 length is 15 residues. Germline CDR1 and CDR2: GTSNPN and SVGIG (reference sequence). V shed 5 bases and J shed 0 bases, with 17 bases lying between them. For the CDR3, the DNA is TGTGCCTGGTCTCTCGCTACGGGACTCTCCTACGAGCAGTACTTC. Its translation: CAWSLATGLSYEQYF.

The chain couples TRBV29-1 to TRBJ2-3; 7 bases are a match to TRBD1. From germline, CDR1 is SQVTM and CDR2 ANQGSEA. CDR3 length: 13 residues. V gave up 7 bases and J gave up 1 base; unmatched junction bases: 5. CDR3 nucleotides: TGCAGCGAAACAGGGGTTGGCACAGATACGCAGTATTTT. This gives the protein CSETGVGTDTQYF.

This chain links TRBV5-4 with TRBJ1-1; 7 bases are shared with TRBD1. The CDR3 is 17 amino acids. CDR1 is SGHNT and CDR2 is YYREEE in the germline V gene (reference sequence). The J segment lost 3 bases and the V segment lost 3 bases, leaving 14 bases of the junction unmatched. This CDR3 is CASSSTDRVGSDTEAFF. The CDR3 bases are TGTGCCAGCAGCTCAACAGACAGGGTTGGGTCGGACACTGAAGCTTTCTTT.

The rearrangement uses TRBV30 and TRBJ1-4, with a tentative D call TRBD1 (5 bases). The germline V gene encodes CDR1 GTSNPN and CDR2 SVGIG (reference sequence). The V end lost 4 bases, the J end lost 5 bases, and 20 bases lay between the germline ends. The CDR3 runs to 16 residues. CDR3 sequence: CAWNLPWRGPNEKLFF. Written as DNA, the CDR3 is TGTGCCTGGAATCTCCCATGGAGGGGCCCCAATGAAAAACTGTTTTTT.

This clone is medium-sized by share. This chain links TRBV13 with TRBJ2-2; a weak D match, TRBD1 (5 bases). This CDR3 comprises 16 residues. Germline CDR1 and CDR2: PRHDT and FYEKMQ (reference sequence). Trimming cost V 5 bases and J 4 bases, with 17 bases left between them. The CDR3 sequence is CASSRNQGSPTGELFF. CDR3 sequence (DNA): TGTGCCAGCAGCCGGAACCAGGGTTCCCCCACCGGGGAGCTGTTTTTT. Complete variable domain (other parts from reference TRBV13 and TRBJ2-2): AAGVIQSPRHLIKEKRETATLKCYPIPRHDTVYWYQQGPGQDPQFLISFYEKMQSDKGSIPDRFSAQQFSDYHSELNMSSLELGDSALYFCASSRNQGSPTGELFFGEGSRLTVL.

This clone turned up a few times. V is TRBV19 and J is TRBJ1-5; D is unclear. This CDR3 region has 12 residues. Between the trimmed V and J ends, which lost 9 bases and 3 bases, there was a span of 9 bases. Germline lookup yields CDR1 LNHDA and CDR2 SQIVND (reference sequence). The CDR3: CASRADNQPQHF. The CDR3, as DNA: TGTGCCAGCCGGGCTGACAATCAGCCCCAGCATTTT. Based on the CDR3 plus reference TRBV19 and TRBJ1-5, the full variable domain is DGGITQSPKYLFRKEGQNVTLSCEQNLNHDAMYWYRQDPGQGLRLIYYSQIVNDFQKGDIAEGYSVSREKKESFPLTVTSAQKNPTAFYLCASRADNQPQHFGDGTRLSIL.

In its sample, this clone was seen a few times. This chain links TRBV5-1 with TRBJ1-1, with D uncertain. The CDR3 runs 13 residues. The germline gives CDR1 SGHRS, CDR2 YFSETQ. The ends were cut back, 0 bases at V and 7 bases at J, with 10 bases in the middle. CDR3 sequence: CASSLGPWDEAFF. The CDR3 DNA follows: TGCGCCAGCAGCTTGGGCCCCTGGGATGAAGCTTTCTTT.

The CDR3 here is CASSVGTETNYGYTF. CDR3 DNA: TGCGCCAGCAGCGTAGGGACAGAAACTAACTATGGCTACACCTTC. V gene TRBV5-1 combines with J gene TRBJ1-2, with 7 bases fitting TRBD1. The ends lost 4 bases at V and 0 bases at J; junction bases unmatched: 6. Germline CDR1 reads SGHRS; CDR2 reads YFSETQ. This CDR3 spans 15 amino acids.

CDR3 amino acids: CSVGGTEAFF. The CDR3 coding sequence is TGCAGCGTTGGGGGAACTGAAGCTTTCTTT. The chain recombines TRBV29-1 with TRBJ1-1, with D unclear. The V end was cut by 4 bases, the J end by 5 bases, with 5 bases between. The CDR3 has 10 amino acids. Looked up from germline, CDR1 is SQVTM and CDR2 is ANQGSEA.

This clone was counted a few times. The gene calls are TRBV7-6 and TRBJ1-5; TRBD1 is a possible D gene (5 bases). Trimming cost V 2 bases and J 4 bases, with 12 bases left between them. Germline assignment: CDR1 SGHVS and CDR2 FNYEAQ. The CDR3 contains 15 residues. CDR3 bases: TGTGCCAGCAGCTTATCTCGGGGCCTTAATCAGCCCCAGCATTTT. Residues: CASSLSRGLNQPQHF.

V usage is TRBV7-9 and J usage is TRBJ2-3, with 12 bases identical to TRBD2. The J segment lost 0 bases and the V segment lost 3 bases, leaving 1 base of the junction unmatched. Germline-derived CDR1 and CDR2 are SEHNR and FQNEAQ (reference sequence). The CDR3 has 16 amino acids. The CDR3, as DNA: TGTGCCAGCAGCTTGACTAGCGGGGGCAGCACAGATACGCAGTATTTT. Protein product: CASSLTSGGSTDTQYF.

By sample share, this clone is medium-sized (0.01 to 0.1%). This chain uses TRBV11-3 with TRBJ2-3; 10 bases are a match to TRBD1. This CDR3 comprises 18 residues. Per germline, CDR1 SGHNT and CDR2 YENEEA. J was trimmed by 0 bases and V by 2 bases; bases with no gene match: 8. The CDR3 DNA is TGTGCCAGCAGCTTACGGGACAGGGGAAATACTAGCACAGATACGCAGTATTTT. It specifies CASSLRDRGNTSTDTQYF.

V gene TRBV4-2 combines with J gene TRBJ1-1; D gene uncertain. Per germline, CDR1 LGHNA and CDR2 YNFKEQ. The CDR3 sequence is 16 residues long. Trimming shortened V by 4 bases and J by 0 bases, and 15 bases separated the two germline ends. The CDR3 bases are TGTGCCAGCAGCCGGTGGTCGCGGAACATGAACACTGAAGCTTTCTTT. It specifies CASSRWSRNMNTEAFF.

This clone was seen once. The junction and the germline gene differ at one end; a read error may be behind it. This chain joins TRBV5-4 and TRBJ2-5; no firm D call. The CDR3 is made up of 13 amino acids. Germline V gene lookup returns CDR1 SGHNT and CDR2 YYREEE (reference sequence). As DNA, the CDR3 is TGCGCCAGCAGCTTGGGCCGACAAGAGACCCAGTACTTC. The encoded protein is CASSLGRQETQYF.

The DNA for the CDR3 is TGTGCCAGCAGCTTGGGGCTACCCTTGGAGCAGTACTTC. Amino acid sequence: CASSLGLPLEQYF. The chain uses TRBV5-6 and TRBJ2-7; D is undetermined. The CDR3 length is 13 residues. Germline CDR1 is SGHDT and CDR2 is YYEEEE. V lost 0 bases and J 7 bases, leaving 11 bases between the germline ends.

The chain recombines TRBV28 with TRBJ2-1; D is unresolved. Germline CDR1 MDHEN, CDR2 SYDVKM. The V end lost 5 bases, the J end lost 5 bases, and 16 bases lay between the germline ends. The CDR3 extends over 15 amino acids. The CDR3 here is CASSHPKGWDNEQFF. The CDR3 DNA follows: TGTGCCAGCAGTCACCCGAAGGGTTGGGACAATGAGCAGTTCTTC.

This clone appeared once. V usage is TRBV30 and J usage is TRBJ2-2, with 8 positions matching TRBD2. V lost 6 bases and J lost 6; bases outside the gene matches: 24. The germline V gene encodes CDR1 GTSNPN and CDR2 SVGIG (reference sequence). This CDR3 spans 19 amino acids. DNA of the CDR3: TGTGCCTGCCTCTTAAAGGCCGTTTATGGGACTAGAATCGCCGGGGAGCTGTTTTTT. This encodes CACLLKAVYGTRIAGELFF.

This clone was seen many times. The CDR3 DNA reads as TGTGCCTGGAGCTGGACAGGGGAATACGAGCAGTACTTC. Protein: CAWSWTGEYEQYF. The J gene is TRBJ2-7, the V gene TRBV30; TRBD1 matches at 9 bases. J lost 4 bases, V lost 3 bases, and 4 bases had no gene match. This CDR3 is 13 amino acids long. Germline CDR1 reads GTSNPN; CDR2 reads SVGIG (reference sequence).

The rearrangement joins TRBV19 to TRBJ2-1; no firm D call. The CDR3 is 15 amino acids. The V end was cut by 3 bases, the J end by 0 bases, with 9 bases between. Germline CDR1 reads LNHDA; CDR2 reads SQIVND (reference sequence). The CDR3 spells CASSMGRSSYNEQFF. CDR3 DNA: TGTGCCAGTAGTATGGGCCGTAGCTCCTACAATGAGCAGTTCTTC.

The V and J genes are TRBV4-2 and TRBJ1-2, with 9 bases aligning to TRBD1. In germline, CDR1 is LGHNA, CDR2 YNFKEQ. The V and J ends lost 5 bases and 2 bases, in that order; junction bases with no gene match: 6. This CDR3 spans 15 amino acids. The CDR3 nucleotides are TGTGCCAGCAGCTCCCGACAGGGGGAAAACTATGGCTACACCTTC. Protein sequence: CASSSRQGENYGYTF.

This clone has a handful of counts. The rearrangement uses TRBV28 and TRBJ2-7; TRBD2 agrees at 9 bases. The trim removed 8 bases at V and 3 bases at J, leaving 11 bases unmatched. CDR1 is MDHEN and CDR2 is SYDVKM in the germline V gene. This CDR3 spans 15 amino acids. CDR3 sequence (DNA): TGTGCCAGCGGCTTCCGGCTAGCGGGGAGCTACGAGCAGTACTTC. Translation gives CASGFRLAGSYEQYF.

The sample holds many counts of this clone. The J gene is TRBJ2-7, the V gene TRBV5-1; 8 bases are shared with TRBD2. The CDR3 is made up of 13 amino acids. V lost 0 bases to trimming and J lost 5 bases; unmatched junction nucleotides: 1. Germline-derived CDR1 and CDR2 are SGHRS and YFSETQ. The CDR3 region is CASSLAGGNEQYF. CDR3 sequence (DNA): TGCGCCAGCAGCTTGGCGGGAGGGAACGAGCAGTACTTC.

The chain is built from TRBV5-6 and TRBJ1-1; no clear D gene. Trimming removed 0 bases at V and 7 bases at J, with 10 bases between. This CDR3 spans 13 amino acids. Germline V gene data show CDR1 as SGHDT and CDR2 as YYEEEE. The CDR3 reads CASSLAAASEAFF. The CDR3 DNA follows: TGTGCCAGCAGCTTGGCAGCCGCCAGTGAAGCTTTCTTT.

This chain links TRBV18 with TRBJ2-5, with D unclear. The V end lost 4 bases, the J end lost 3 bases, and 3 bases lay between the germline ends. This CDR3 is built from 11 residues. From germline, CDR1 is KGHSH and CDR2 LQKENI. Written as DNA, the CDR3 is TGTGCCAGCTCACGCGAAGAGACCCAGTACTTC. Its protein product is CASSREETQYF. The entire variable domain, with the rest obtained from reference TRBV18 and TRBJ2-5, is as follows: NAGVMQNPRHLVRRRGQEARLRCSPMKGHSHVYWYRQLPEEGLKFMVYLQKENIIDESGMPKERFSAEFPKEGPSILRIQQVVRGDSAAYFCASSREETQYFGPGTRLLVL.

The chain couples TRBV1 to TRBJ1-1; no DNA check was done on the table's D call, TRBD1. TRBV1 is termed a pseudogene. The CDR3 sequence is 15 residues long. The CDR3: CTSSRRDRGGTEAFF. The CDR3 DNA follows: TGCACCAGCAGCCGGAGGGACAGGGGCGGCACTGAAGCTTTCTTT.

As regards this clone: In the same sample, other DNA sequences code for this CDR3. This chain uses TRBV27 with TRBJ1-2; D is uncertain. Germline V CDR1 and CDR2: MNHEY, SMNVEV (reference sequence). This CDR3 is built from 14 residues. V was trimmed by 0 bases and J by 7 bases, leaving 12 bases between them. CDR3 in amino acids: CASSLSLGVGGYTF. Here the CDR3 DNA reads TGTGCCAGCAGTTTATCGCTTGGTGTGGGTGGCTACACCTTC.

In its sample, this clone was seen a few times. CDR3 nucleotide sequence: TGCGCCAGCAGCTGGGGATACGAGCAGTACTTC. Its translation is CASSWGYEQYF. This rearrangement joins TRBV5-1 to TRBJ2-7; D is ambiguous. Looked up from germline, CDR1 is SGHRS and CDR2 is YFSETQ. V was cut by 3 bases and J by 4 bases, with 5 bases left in between. The CDR3 covers 11 residues.

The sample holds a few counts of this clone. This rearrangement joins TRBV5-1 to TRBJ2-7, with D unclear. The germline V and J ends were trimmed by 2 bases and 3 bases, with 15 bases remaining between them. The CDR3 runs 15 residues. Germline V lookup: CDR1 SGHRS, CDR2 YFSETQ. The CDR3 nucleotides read TGCGCCAGCAGCTTACACCGGACCGAGAACTACGAGCAGTACTTC. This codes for CASSLHRTENYEQYF. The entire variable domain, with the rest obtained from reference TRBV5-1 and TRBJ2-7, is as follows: KAGVTQTPRYLIKTRGQQVTLSCSPISGHRSVSWYQQTPGQGLQFLFEYFSETQRNKGNFPGRFSGRQFSNSRSEMNVSTLELGDSALYLCASSLHRTENYEQYFGPGTRLTVT.

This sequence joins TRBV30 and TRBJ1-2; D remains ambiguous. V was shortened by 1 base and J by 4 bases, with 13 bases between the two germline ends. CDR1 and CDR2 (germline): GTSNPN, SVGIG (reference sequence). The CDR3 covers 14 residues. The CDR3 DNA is TGTGCCTGGAGTGCGGCAGGATGGGCCTATGGCTACACCTTC. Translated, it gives CAWSAAGWAYGYTF.

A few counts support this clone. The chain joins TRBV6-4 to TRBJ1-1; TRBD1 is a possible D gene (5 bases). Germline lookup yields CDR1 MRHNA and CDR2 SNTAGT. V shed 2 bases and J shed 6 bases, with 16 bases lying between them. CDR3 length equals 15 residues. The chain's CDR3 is CASSDTGDSGSEAFF. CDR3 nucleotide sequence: TGTGCCAGCAGTGACACGGGCGACAGCGGGTCTGAAGCTTTCTTT.